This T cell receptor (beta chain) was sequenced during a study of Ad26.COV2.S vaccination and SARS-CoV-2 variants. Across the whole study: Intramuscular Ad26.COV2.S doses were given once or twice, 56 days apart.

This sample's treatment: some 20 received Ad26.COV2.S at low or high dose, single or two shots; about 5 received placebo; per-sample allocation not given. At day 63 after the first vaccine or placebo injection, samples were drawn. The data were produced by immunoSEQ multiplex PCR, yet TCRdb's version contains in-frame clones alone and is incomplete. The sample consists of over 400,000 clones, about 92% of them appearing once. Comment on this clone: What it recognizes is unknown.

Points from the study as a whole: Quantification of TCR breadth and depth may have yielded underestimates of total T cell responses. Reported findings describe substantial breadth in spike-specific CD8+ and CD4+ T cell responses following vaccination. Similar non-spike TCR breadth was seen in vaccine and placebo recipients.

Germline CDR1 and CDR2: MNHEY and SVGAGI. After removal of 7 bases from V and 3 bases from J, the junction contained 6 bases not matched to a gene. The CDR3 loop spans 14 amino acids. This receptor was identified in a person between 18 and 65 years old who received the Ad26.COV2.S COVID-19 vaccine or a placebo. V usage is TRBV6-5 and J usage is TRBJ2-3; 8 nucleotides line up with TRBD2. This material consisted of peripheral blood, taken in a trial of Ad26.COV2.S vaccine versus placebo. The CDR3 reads CASTGGGLTDTQYF. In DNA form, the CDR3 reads TGTGCCAGCACGGGGGGGGGCCTGACAGATACGCAGTATTTT.